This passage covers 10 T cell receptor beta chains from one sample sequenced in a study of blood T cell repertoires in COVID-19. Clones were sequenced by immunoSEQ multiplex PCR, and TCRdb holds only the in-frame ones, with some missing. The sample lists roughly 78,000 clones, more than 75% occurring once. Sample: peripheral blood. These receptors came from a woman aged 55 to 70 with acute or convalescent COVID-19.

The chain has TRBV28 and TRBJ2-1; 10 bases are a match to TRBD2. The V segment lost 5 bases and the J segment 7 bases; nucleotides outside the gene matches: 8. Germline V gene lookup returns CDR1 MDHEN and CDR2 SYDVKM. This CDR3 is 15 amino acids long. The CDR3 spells CASSRAGGPSNEQFF. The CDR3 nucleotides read TGTGCCAGCAGTCGAGCGGGAGGGCCCTCGAATGAGCAGTTCTTC.

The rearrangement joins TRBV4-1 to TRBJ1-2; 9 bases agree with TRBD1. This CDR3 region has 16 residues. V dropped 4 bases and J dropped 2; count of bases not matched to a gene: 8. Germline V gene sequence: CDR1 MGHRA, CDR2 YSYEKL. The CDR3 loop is CASSRLQGAANYGYTF. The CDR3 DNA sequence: TGCGCCAGCAGCCGCCTACAGGGGGCAGCGAACTATGGCTACACCTTC.

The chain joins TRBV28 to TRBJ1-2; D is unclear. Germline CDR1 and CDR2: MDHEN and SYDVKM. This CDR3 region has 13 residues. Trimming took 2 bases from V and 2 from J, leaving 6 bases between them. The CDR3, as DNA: TGTGCCAGCAGTTTAAACAGCAACTATGGCTACACCTTC. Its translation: CASSLNSNYGYTF.

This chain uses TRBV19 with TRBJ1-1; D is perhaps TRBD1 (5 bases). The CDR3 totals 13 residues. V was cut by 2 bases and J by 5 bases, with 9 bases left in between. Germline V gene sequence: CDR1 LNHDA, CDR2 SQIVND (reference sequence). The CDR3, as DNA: TGTGCCAGTAGTATAAGGGGTCGAACTGAAGCTTTCTTT. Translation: CASSIRGRTEAFF.

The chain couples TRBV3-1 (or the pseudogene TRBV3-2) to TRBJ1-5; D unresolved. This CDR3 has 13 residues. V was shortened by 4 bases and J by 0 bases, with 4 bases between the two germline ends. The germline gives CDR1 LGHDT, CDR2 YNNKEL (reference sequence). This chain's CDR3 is CASSLNSNQPQHF. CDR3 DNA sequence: TGTGCCAGCAGCCTAAATAGCAATCAGCCCCAGCATTTT.

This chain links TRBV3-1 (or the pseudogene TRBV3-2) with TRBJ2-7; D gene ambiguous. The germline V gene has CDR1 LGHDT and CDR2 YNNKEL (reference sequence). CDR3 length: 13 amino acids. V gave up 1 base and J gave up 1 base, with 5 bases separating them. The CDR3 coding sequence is TGTGCCAGCAGCCAAGGCGAATCCTACGAGCAGTACTTC. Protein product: CASSQGESYEQYF.

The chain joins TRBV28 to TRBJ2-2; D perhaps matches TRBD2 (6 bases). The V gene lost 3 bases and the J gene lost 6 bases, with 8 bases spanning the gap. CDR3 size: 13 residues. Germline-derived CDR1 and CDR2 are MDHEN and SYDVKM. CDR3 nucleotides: TGTGCCAGCAGTTTGGGGGGTTCCGGGGAGCTGTTTTTT. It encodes CASSLGGSGELFF.

DNA for the CDR3: TGTGCCACCAGCAGGCCTCCCTCAGGGGGGAACACTGAAGCTTTCTTT. Translated: CATSRPPSGGNTEAFF. The V call is TRBV15, the J call TRBJ1-1, with 7 nucleotides matching TRBD1. The germline V gene has CDR1 LNHNV and CDR2 YYDKDF (reference sequence). CDR3 length equals 16 residues. Trimming took 3 bases from V and 1 from J; bases not matched to a gene: 8.

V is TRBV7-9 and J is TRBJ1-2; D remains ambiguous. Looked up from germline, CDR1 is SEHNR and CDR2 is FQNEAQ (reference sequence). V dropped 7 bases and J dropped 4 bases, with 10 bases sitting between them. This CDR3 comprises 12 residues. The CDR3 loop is CASTLGGYGYTF. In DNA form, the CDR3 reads TGTGCCAGCACCCTAGGTGGCTATGGCTACACCTTC.

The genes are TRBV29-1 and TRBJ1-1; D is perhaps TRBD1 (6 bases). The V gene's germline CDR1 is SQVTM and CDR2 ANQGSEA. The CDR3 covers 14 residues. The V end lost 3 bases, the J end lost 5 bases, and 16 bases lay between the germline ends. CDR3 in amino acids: CSVEVLQGRTEAFF. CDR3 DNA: TGCAGCGTTGAGGTTCTTCAGGGGCGGACTGAAGCTTTCTTT.